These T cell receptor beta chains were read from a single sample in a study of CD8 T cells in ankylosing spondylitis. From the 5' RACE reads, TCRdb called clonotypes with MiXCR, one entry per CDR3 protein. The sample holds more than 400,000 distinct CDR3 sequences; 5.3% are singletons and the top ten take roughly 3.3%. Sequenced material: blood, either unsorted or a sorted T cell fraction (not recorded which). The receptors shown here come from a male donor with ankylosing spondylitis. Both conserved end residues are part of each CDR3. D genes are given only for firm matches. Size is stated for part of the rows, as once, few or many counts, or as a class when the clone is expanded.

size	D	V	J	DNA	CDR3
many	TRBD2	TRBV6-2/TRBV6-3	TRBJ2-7	TGTGCCAGCAGTCTAGCGGGCCGAGACTACGAGCAGTACTTC	CASSLAGRDYEQYF
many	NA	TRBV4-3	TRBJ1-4	TGCGCCAGCAAAAGGGGAGAGGGGTCGGGTGAAAAACTGTTTTTT	CASKRGEGSGEKLFF
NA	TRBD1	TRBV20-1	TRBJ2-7	TGCAGTGCTAGCCCCTTCCGGACAGGGGGCGAGGACGAGCAGTACTTC	CSASPFRTGGEDEQYF
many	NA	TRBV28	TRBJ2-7	TGTGCCAGCAGTACCTCCCGGGCCGGAGACGAGCAGTACTTC	CASSTSRAGDEQYF
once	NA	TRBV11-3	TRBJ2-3	TGTGCCAGCAGCTTAGGGTCTAGCAGCACAGATACGCAGTATTTT	CASSLGSSSTDTQYF
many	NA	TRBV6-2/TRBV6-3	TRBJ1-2	TGTGCCAGCAGTTACTCGATCCCGGACAGCTATGGCTACACCTTC	CASSYSIPDSYGYTF
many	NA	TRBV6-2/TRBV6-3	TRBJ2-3	TGTGCCAGCAGTTACTCCGGCGGAGACAGCACAGATACGCAGTATTTT	CASSYSGGDSTDTQYF
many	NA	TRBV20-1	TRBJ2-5	TGCAGTGCTAGCCCTAACCAAGAGACCCAGTACTTC	CSASPNQETQYF
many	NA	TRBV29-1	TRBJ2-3	TGCAGCGTTGAACGGCCAGGGGGGACAGATACGCAGTATTTT	CSVERPGGTDTQYF
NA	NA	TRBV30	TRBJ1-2	TGTGCCTGGAGTGTACTTTCGACGTATGGCTACACCTTC	CAWSVLSTYGYTF